This T cell receptor beta chain was obtained from a study of technical replicates of blood from several donors. Clones were sequenced by immunoSEQ multiplex PCR, and TCRdb holds only the in-frame ones, with some missing. In the table there are approximately 80,000 clones, about 88% of which are singletons. V shed 5 bases and J 5 bases; nucleotides not matched to a gene: 5. Per germline, CDR1 LGHNA and CDR2 YNFKEQ. The CDR3 is 13 amino acids. The TCR sequence derives from a human donor in good health. This chain connects TRBV4-2 to TRBJ1-1; the match to TRBD1 covers 7 bases. Material: T cells isolated from PBMCs. The CDR3 region is CASSFRDSTEAFF. The CDR3, as DNA: TGTGCCAGCAGCTTCCGGGACAGTACTGAAGCTTTCTTT.